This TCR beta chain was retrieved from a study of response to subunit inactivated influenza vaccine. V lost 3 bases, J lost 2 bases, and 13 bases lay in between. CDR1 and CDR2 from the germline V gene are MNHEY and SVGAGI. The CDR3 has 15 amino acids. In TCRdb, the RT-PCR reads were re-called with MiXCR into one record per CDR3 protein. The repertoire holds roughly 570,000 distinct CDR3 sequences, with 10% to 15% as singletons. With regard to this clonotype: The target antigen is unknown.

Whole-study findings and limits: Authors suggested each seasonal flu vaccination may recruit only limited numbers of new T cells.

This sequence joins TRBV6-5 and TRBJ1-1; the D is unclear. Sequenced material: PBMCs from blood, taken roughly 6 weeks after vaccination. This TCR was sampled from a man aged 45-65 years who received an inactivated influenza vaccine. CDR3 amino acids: CASSYGPTGNTEAFF. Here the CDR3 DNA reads TGTGCCAGCAGTTATGGACCCACCGGTAACACTGAAGCTTTCTTT.